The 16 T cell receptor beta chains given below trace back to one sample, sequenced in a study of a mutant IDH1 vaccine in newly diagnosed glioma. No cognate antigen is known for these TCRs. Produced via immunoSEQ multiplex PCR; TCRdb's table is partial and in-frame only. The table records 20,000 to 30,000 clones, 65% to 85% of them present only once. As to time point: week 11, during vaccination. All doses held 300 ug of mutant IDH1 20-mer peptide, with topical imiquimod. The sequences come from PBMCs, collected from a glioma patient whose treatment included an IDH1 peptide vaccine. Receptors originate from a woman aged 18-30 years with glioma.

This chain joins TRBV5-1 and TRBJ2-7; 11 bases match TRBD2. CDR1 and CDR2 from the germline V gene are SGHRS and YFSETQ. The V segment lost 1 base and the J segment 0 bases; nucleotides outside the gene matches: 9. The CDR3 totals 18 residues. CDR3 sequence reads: CASSLFLAGGPSSYEQYF. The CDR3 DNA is TGCGCCAGCAGCTTGTTCCTAGCGGGGGGTCCAAGCTCCTACGAGCAGTACTTC.

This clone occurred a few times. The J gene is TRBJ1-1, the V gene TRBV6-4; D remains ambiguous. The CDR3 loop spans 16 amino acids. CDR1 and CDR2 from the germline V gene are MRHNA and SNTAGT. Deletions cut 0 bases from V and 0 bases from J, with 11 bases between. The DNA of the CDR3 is TGTGCCAGCAGTGACTCGATTCGGGGTATGAACACTGAAGCTTTCTTT. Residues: CASSDSIRGMNTEAFF.

The CDR3 DNA reads as TGCGCCAGCAGCCTCAGCGCTTCCGAAACATACAATGAGCAGTTCTTC. Protein product: CASSLSASETYNEQFF. The chain uses TRBV4-1 and TRBJ2-1; no clear D gene. The V end was cut by 4 bases, the J end by 4 bases, with 17 bases between. The germline V gene has CDR1 MGHRA and CDR2 YSYEKL. The CDR3 totals 16 residues.

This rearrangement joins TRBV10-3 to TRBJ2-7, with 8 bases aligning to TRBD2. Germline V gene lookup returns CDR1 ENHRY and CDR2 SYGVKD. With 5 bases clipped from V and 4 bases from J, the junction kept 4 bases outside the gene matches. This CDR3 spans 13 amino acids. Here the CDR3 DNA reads TGTGCCATCAGTAGCGGGGGCGCTTACGAGCAGTACTTC. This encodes CAISSGGAYEQYF.

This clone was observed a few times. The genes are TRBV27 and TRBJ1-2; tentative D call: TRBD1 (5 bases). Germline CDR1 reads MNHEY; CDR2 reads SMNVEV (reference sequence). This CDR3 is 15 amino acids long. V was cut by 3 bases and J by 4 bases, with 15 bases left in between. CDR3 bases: TGTGCCAGCAGTTTGGCCGGATCAAGGGGCTATGGCTACACCTTC. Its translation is CASSLAGSRGYGYTF.

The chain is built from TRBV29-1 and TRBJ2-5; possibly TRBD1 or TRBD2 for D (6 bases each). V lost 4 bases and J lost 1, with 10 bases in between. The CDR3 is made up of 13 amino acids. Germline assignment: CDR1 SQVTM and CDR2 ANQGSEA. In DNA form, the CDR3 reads TGCAGCGTTGCTGGGGGGCTCCAAGAGACCCAGTACTTC. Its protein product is CSVAGGLQETQYF.

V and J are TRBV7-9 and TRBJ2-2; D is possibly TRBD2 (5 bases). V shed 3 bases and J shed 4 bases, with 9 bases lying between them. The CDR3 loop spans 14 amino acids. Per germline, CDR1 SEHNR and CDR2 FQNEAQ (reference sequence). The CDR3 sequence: CASSFFRGTGELFF. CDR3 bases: TGTGCCAGCAGCTTTTTTCGGGGCACCGGGGAGCTGTTTTTT.

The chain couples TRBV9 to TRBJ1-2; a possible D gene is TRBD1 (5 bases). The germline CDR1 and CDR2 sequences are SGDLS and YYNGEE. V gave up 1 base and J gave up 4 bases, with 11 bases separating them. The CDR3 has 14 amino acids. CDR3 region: CASSVSGGIYGYTF. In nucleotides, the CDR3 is TGTGCCAGCAGCGTATCGGGGGGTATCTATGGCTACACCTTC.

The CDR3 region is CASSLGSNTEAFF. DNA for the CDR3: TGTGCCAGCAGCTTAGGGTCGAACACTGAAGCTTTCTTT. The gene calls are TRBV7-6 and TRBJ1-1; D gene unclear. V gave up 1 base and J gave up 1 base, with 4 bases separating them. Per the germline V gene, CDR1 is SGHVS and CDR2 is FNYEAQ. The CDR3 runs to 13 residues.

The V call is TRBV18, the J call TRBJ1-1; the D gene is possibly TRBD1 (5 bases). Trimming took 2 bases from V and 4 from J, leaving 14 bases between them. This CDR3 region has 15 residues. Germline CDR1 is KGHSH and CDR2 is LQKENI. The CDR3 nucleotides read TGTGCCAGCTCACCAGAAAGCAGGGCTGGCACTGAAGCTTTCTTT. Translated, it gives CASSPESRAGTEAFF.

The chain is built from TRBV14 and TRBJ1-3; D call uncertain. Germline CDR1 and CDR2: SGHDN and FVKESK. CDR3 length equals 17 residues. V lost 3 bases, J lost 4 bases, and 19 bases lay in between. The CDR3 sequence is CASSHRIHSAGGNTIYF. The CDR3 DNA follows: TGTGCCAGCAGCCACAGAATCCACTCGGCGGGGGGAAACACCATATATTTT.

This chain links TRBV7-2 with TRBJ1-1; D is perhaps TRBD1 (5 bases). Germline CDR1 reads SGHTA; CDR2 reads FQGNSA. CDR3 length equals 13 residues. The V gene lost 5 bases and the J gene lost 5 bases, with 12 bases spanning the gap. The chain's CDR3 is CASSRGAGTEAFF. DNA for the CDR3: TGTGCCAGCAGCAGAGGGGCGGGGACTGAAGCTTTCTTT.

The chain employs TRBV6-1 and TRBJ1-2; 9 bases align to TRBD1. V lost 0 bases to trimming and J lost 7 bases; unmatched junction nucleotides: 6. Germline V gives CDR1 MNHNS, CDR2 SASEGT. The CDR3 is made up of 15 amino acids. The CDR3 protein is CASSEAGTGSGGYTF. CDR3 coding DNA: TGTGCCAGCAGTGAAGCGGGGACAGGGAGCGGTGGCTACACCTTC.

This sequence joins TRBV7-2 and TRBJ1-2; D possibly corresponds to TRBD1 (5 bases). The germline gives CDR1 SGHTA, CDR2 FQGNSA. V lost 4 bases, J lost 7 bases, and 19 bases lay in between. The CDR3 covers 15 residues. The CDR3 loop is CASSSTGQGSFGYTF. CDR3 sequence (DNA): TGTGCCAGCAGCTCCACGGGTCAGGGAAGTTTTGGCTACACCTTC.

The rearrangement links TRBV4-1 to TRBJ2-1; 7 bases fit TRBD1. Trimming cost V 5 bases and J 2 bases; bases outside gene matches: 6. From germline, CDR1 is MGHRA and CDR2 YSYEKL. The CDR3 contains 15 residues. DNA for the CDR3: TGCGCCAGCAGCGACCGGGACAGTACCTACAATGAGCAGTTCTTC. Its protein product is CASSDRDSTYNEQFF.

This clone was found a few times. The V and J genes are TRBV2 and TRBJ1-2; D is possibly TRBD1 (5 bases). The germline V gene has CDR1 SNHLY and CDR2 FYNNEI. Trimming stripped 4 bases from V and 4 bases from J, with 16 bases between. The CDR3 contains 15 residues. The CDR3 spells CASSVGPHGGYGYTF. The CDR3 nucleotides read TGTGCCAGCAGTGTTGGGCCCCATGGGGGCTATGGCTACACCTTC. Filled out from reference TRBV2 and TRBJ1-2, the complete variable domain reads EPEVTQTPSHQVTQMGQEVILRCVPISNHLYFYWYRQILGQKVEFLVSFYNNEISEKSEIFDDQFSVERPDGSNFTLKIRSTKLEDSAMYFCASSVGPHGGYGYTFGSGTRLTVV.